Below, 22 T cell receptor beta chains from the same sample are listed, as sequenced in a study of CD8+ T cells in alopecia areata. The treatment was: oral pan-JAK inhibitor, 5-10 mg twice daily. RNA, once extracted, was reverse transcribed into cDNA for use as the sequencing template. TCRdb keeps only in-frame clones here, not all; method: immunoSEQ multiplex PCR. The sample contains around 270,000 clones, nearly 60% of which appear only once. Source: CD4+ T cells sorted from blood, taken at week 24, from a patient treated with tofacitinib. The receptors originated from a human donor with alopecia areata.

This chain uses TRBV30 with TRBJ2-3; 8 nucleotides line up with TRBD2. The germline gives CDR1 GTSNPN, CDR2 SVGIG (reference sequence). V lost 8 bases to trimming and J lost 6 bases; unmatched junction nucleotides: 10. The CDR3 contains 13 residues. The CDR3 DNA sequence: TGTGCCCGTCAGCGGGGGCCCGGGGATACGCAGTATTTT. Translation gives CARQRGPGDTQYF. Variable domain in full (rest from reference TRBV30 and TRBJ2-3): SQTIHQWPATLVQPVGSPLSLECTVEGTSNPNLYWYRQAAGRGLQLLFYSVGIGQISSEVPQNLSASRPQDRQFILSSKKLLLSDSGFYLCARQRGPGDTQYFGPGTRLTVL.

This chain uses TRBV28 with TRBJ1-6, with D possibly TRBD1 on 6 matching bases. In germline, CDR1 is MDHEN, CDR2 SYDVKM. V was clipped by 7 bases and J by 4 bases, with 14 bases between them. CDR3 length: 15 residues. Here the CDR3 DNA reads TGTGCCAGCAATTCAGGGGAACCATATAATTCACCCCTCCACTTT. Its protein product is CASNSGEPYNSPLHF.

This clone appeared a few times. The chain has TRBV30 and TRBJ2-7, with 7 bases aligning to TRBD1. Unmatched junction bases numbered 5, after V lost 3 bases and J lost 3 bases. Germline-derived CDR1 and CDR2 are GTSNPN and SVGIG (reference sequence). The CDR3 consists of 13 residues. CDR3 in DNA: TGTGCCTGGAGCCCCGACAGGGACTACGAGCAGTACTTC. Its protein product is CAWSPDRDYEQYF.

In nucleotides, the CDR3 is TGCAGCGTTGCTGGAAAAGTCAGCTACGAGCAGTACTTC. Protein sequence: CSVAGKVSYEQYF. The rearrangement links TRBV29-1 to TRBJ2-7; D gene ambiguous. Trimming removed 4 bases at V and 3 bases at J, with 13 bases between. From germline, CDR1 is SQVTM and CDR2 ANQGSEA. The CDR3 contains 13 residues.

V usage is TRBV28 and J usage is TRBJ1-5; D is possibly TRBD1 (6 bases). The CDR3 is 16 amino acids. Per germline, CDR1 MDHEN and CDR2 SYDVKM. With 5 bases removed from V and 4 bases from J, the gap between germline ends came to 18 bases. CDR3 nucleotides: TGTGCCAGCAGTCCCGGACAGCGGGGGGCAAATCAGCCCCAGCATTTT. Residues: CASSPGQRGANQPQHF.

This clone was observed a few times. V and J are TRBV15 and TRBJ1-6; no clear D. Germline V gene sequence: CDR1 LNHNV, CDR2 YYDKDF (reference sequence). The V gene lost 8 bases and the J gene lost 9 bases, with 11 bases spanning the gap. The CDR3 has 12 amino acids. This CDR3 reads CATVDGASPLHF. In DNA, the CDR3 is TGTGCCACCGTCGACGGTGCTTCACCCCTCCACTTT. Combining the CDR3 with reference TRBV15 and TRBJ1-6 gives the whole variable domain DAMVIQNPRYQVTQFGKPVTLSCSQTLNHNVMYWYQQKSSQAPKLLFHYYDKDFNNEADTPDNFQSRRPNTSFCFLDIRSPGLGDTAMYLCATVDGASPLHFGNGTRLTVT.

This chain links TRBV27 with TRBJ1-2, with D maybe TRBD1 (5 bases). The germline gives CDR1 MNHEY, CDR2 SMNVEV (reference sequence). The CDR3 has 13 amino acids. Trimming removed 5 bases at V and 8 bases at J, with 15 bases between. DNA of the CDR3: TGTGCCAGCAGTCCCACGGGGCTAAGGGGCTACACCTTC. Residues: CASSPTGLRGYTF.

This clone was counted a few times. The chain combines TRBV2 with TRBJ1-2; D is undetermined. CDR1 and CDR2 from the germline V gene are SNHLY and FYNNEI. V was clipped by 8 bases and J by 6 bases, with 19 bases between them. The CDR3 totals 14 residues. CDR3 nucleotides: TGTGCCAGCCTAGTGGGCGGGCTGAACGATGGCTACACCTTC. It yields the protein CASLVGGLNDGYTF.

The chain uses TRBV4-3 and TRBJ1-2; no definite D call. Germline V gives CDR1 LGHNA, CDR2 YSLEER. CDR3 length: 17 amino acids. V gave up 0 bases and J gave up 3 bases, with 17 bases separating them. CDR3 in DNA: TGCGCCAGCAGCCAAGATTTCGGAGGGAGGCGCTACTATGGCTACACCTTC. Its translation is CASSQDFGGRRYYGYTF.

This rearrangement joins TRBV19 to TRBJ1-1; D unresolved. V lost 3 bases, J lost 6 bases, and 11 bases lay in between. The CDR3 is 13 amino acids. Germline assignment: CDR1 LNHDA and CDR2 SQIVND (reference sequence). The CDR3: CASSIVKGAEAFF. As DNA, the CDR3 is TGTGCCAGTAGTATCGTGAAGGGCGCTGAAGCTTTCTTT.

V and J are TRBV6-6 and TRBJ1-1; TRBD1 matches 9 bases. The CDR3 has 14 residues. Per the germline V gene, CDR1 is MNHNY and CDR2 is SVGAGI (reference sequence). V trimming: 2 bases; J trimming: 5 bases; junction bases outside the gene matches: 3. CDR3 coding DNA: TGTGCCAGCAGTTACCAGACAGGGGGGACTGAAGCTTTCTTT. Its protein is CASSYQTGGTEAFF.

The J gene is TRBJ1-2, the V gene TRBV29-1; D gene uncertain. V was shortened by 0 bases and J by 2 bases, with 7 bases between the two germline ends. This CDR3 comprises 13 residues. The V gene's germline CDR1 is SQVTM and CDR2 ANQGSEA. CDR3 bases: TGCAGCGTTGAAGATCGTCGGAACTATGGCTACACCTTC. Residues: CSVEDRRNYGYTF.

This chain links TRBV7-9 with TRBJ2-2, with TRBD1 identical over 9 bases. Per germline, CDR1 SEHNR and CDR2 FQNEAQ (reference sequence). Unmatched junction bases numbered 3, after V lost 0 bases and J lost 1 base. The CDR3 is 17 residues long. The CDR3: CASSLASGQGNTGELFF. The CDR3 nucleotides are TGTGCCAGCAGCTTAGCTTCGGGACAGGGGAACACCGGGGAGCTGTTTTTT.

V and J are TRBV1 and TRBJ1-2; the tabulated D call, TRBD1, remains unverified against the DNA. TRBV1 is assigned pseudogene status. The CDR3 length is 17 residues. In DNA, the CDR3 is TGCACCAGCAGCCAAGATCTATCCAACAAGCAGGCCCGATCTCTCACCTTC. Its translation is CTSSQDLSNKQARSLTF.

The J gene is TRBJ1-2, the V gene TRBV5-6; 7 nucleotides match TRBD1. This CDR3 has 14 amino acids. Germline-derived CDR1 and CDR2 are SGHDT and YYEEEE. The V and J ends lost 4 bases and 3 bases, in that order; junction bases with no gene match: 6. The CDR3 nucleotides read TGTGCCAGCAGCCGCCCAGGGGGAGACTATGGCTACACCTTC. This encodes CASSRPGGDYGYTF.

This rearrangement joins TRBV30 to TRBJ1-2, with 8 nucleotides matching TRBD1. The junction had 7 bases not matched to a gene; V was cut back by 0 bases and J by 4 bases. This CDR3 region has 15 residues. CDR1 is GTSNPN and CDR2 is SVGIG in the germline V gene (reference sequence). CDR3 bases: TGTGCCTGGAGTGTCAGAAGGACAGGGACCTATGGCTACACCTTC. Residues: CAWSVRRTGTYGYTF.

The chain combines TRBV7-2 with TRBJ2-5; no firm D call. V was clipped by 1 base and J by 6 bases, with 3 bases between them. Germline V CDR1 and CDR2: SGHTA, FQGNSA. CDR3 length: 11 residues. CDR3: CASSLVQTQYF. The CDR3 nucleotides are TGTGCCAGCAGCTTAGTTCAGACCCAGTACTTC.

CDR3: CAGKKVEIAEAFF. DNA of the CDR3: TGTGCCGGAAAGAAGGTGGAGATCGCTGAAGCTTTCTTT. The chain employs TRBV30 and TRBJ1-1; no reliable D call. This CDR3 contains 13 residues. Trimming removed 8 bases at V and 6 bases at J, with 19 bases between. Germline V gives CDR1 GTSNPN, CDR2 SVGIG (reference sequence).

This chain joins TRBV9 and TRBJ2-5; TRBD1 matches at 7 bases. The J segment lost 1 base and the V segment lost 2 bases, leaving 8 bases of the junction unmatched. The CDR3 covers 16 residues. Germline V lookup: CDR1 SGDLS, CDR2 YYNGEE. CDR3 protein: CASSVEHRGPQETQYF. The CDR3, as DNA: TGTGCCAGCAGCGTCGAACACAGGGGCCCCCAAGAGACCCAGTACTTC.

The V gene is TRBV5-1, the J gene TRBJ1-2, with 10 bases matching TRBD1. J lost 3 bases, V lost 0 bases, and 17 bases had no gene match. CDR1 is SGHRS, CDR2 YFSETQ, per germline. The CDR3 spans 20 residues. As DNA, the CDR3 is TGCGCCAGCAGCTTGGATGGGGACGGGATTTGGGACAGGGGTGACTATGGCTACACCTTC. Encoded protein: CASSLDGDGIWDRGDYGYTF. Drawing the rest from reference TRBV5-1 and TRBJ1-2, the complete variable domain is KAGVTQTPRYLIKTRGQQVTLSCSPISGHRSVSWYQQTPGQGLQFLFEYFSETQRNKGNFPGRFSGRQFSNSRSEMNVSTLELGDSALYLCASSLDGDGIWDRGDYGYTFGSGTRLTVV.

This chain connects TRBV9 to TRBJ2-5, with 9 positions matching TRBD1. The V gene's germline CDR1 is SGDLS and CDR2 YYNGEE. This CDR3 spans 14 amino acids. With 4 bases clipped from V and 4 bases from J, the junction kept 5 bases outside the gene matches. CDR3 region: CASSLDRGAETQYF. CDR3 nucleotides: TGTGCCAGCAGCTTGGACAGGGGCGCAGAGACCCAGTACTTC.

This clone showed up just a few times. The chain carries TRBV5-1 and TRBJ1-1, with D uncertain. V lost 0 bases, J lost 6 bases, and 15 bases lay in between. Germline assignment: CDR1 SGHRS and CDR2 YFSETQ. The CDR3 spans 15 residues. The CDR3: CASSLALGLSPEAFF. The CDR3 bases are TGCGCCAGCAGCTTGGCGTTAGGCCTGAGTCCTGAAGCTTTCTTT.